This T cell receptor (beta chain) was retrieved from a study of blood T cell repertoires in COVID-19. Across the whole study: Sources were T cells, B-cell-depleted T cells, or PBMCs; the material itself was cDNA or gDNA.

The V gene lost 5 bases and the J gene lost 1 base, with 12 bases spanning the gap. CDR1 and CDR2 (germline): LNHDA, SQIVND (reference sequence). The CDR3 has 16 amino acids. The protocol was immunoSEQ multiplex PCR, while the TCRdb copy is restricted to in-frame clones and leaves out a portion. The profile shows some 180,000 clones, approximately 89% of them singletons. The sample consisted of PBMCs or T cells enriched from blood (not recorded which). The genes are TRBV19 and TRBJ2-6; D not certain. This sequence was found in a man in his forties who had recovered from COVID-19. CDR3 sequence: CASSPFFLSGANVLTF. The CDR3 nucleotides read TGTGCCAGTAGTCCCTTTTTCCTATCTGGGGCCAACGTCCTGACTTTC.